This TCR beta chain originates from a study of cytomegalovirus exposure and HLA in healthy donors. The CDR3 length is 14 residues. Trimming removed 1 base from V and 1 base from J, with 10 bases in between. CDR1 GTSNPN and CDR2 SVGIG come from the germline V gene (reference sequence). PCR was performed using 60 Vbeta and 13 Jbeta primers. Clones were read by immunoSEQ multiplex PCR, and TCRdb kept only the in-frame ones, dropping some. The data contain under 200,000 clones, roughly 80% of them singletons. Unrecorded immune exposures were likely, despite nominal health at sampling. The receptor was derived from a woman between 35 and 50 years old in good health and CMV-seropositive. The V and J genes are TRBV30 and TRBJ1-1, with D perhaps TRBD1 (5 bases). The sequenced sample consisted of PBMCs. Here the CDR3 reads CAWSAGTENTEAFF. The CDR3 coding sequence is TGTGCCTGGAGTGCCGGGACTGAGAACACTGAAGCTTTCTTT.